A selection of T cell receptor beta chains follows, all from one sample in a study of cytomegalovirus exposure and HLA in healthy donors. Sequencing was performed with immunoSEQ multiplex PCR; in TCRdb, only in-frame clones are kept and a portion is missing. The repertoire holds more than 150,000 clones, with 75% to 90% as singletons. The sequencing input was PBMCs. All receptors derive from a man between 18 and 29 years old in good health and CMV-seropositive. CDR3s include the opening cysteine and the closing phenylalanine or tryptophan. The D gene is left open where the match is weak. The listing skips clone size in some rows; elsewhere it reads once, few, many or a size class.

>TRBJ2-1|TRBD2|once|TRBV5-1
CASSLVRGRAGEQFF
TGCGCCAGCAGCTTGGTTCGCGGGAGGGCGGGTGAGCAGTTCTTC
>TRBJ2-2|TRBD2|-|TRBV7-7
CASGRANTGELFF
TGTGCCAGCGGGAGGGCGAACACCGGGGAGCTGTTTTTT
>TRBJ2-3|TRBD1|-|TRBV4-1
CASSHPRDRTHFIDTQYF
TGCGCCAGCAGCCACCCCAGGGACAGGACCCACTTTATAGATACGCAGTATTTT
>TRBJ2-3|TRBD1|-|TRBV7-3
CASSPTGAYTDTQYF
TGTGCCAGCAGCCCGACAGGGGCCTACACAGATACGCAGTATTTT
>TRBJ2-7|-|few|TRBV4-2
CASSQDFYEQYF
TGTGCCAGCAGCCAAGACTTCTACGAGCAGTACTTC
>TRBJ2-3|TRBD2|-|TRBV7-8
CASSLSSGRRSDTQYF
TGTGCCAGCAGCTTAAGTAGCGGGAGGAGATCAGATACGCAGTATTTT
>TRBJ2-7|-|-|TRBV13
CASSLPSDRYEQYF
TGTGCCAGCAGCCTACCTAGCGATCGATACGAGCAGTACTTC
>TRBJ1-1|TRBD1|-|TRBV18
CASSPRTGEAFF
TGTGCCAGCTCACCCCGGACAGGGGAAGCTTTCTTT
>TRBJ1-1|-|few|TRBV30
CAWSLGVKDTEAFF
TGTGCCTGGAGTCTAGGGGTCAAGGACACTGAAGCTTTCTTT
>TRBJ1-1|-|-|TRBV27
CASYDHNRETEAFF
TGTGCCAGCTACGACCATAACAGGGAGACTGAAGCTTTCTTT
>TRBJ2-3|TRBD2|few|TRBV14
CASSNRLAGDTQYF
TGTGCCAGCAGCAACCGACTAGCGGGAGATACGCAGTATTTT
>TRBJ1-5|-|-|TRBV7-8
CASSLDGNSNQPQHF
TGTGCCAGCAGCTTAGACGGTAATAGCAATCAGCCCCAGCATTTT
>TRBJ1-1|TRBD1|-|TRBV7-9
CASSPRQGRNTEAFF
TGTGCCAGCAGCCCAAGACAGGGGAGGAACACTGAAGCTTTCTTT
>TRBJ1-1|-|-|TRBV5-6
CASSLLGAESEAFF
TGTGCCAGCAGCTTGCTGGGGGCTGAGTCAGAAGCTTTCTTT
>TRBJ2-3|-|-|TRBV20-1
CSAEGTGTQYF
TGCAGTGCTGAGGGCACGGGTACGCAGTATTTT
>TRBJ2-5|-|-|TRBV25-1
CASSVARGYQETQYF
TGTGCCAGCAGTGTAGCTAGGGGATACCAAGAGACCCAGTACTTC
>TRBJ1-2|-|-|TRBV5-1
CASSEGDPHGYTF
TGCGCCAGCAGCGAGGGAGACCCCCATGGCTACACCTTC
>TRBJ2-7|-|-|TRBV7-8
CASSLPDSDYEQYF
TGTGCCAGCAGCCTACCGGACTCAGACTACGAGCAGTACTTC
>TRBJ2-7|TRBD2|-|TRBV27
CASRTLTSGWTYEQYF
TGTGCCAGCAGAACCCTGACTAGCGGGTGGACCTACGAGCAGTACTTC
>TRBJ2-7|TRBD2|-|TRBV28
CASSSGLVSYEQYF
TGTGCCAGCAGTTCAGGACTAGTTAGCTACGAGCAGTACTTC
>TRBJ2-3|-|-|TRBV11-2
CASSPRKSPGVNTQYF
TGTGCCAGCAGCCCTCGTAAGTCCCCGGGAGTAAATACGCAGTATTTT
>TRBJ2-2|TRBD1|once|TRBV5-4
CASSTRTGNTGELFF
TGTGCCAGCAGCACCAGGACAGGGAACACCGGGGAGCTGTTTTTT
>TRBJ2-2|-|-|TRBV7-9
CASSLTKGTQGRATGELFF
TGTGCCAGCAGCTTGACGAAGGGGACACAAGGACGAGCCACCGGGGAGCTGTTTTTT
>TRBJ2-3|TRBD2|-|TRBV5-4
CASSRLPSGSTDTQYF
TGTGCCAGCAGCCGGCTCCCTAGCGGAAGCACAGATACGCAGTATTTT
>TRBJ2-7|-|once|TRBV13
CASSLGLEGTYEQYF
TGTGCCAGCAGCTTAGGACTAGAAGGTACCTACGAGCAGTACTTC
>TRBJ1-1|-|-|TRBV7-9
CASSLTTSEEVF
TGTGCCAGCAGCTTAACAACCTCGGAGGAGGTCTTT
>TRBJ2-7|TRBD2|-|TRBV7-2
CASSLTWSGGDYEQYF
TGTGCCAGCAGCTTAACTTGGTCGGGTGGGGACTATGAGCAGTACTTC
>TRBJ1-4|-|-|TRBV5-1
CASSLGGTGATNEKLFF
TGCGCCAGCAGCTTGGGAGGTACGGGAGCAACTAATGAAAAACTGTTTTTT
>TRBJ2-7|TRBD1|-|TRBV7-9
CASSSPGGGNEQYF
TGTGCCAGCAGCAGCCCAGGGGGTGGGAACGAGCAGTACTTC
>TRBJ2-3|-|-|TRBV30
CAWSISTGTQYF
TGTGCCTGGAGTATAAGCACGGGTACGCAGTATTTT
>TRBJ1-3|-|-|TRBV29-1
CSVGTSAGNTIYF
TGCAGCGTTGGGACAAGCGCTGGAAACACCATATATTTT
>TRBJ2-7|-|-|TRBV7-9
CASSLEQGYEQYF
TGTGCCAGCAGCTTAGAACAGGGCTACGAGCAGTACTTC
>TRBJ1-1|-|-|TRBV7-9
CASSPVTERKSEAFF
TGTGCCAGCAGCCCGGTGACAGAGAGGAAGTCTGAAGCTTTCTTT
>TRBJ1-2|-|few|TRBV28
CASSLEYDGYTF
TGTGCCAGCAGTCTGGAGTATGATGGCTACACCTTC
>TRBJ1-1|-|-|TRBV6-4
CASSPGEGEAFF
TGTGCCAGCAGTCCCGGGGAGGGTGAGGCTTTCTTT
>TRBJ2-1|TRBD2|-|TRBV9
CASSVVGLAGNEQFF
TGTGCCAGCAGCGTCGTGGGGCTAGCGGGGAATGAGCAGTTCTTC
>TRBJ2-2|TRBD1|once|TRBV6-4
CASSDSLLGQGNTGELFF
TGTGCCAGCAGTGACTCATTATTAGGACAGGGGAACACCGGGGAGCTGTTTTTT
>TRBJ1-2|-|-|TRBV9
CASSVGTVGGYTF
TGTGCCAGCAGCGTAGGCACAGTTGGTGGCTACACCTTC
>TRBJ1-2|-|-|TRBV5-1
CASSLIGEENYGYTF
TGCGCCAGCAGCTTGATCGGGGAGGAGAACTATGGCTACACCTTC
>TRBJ2-1|-|-|TRBV11-3
CASSLDGGGVQFF
TGTGCCAGCAGCTTAGATGGCGGGGGCGTGCAGTTCTTC
>TRBJ2-7|TRBD2|once|TRBV6-5
CASSYRGLAGEREYF
TGTGCCAGCAGTTACCGGGGACTAGCGGGAGAACGGGAGTACTTC
>TRBJ1-2|TRBD1|-|TRBV6-5
CASSYQDRAYGYTF
TGTGCCAGCAGTTACCAGGACAGGGCTTATGGCTACACCTTC
>TRBJ2-7|TRBD2|few|TRBV6-5
CASRVAGALYEQYF
TGTGCCAGCAGAGTAGCGGGAGCTCTCTACGAGCAGTACTTC
>TRBJ2-2|-|-|TRBV4-2
CASSQEVGRTGELFF
TGTGCCAGCAGCCAAGAGGTAGGGAGAACCGGGGAGCTGTTTTTT
>TRBJ2-1|-|-|TRBV19
CASSMELANEQFF
TGTGCCAGTAGTATGGAACTAGCCAATGAGCAGTTCTTC